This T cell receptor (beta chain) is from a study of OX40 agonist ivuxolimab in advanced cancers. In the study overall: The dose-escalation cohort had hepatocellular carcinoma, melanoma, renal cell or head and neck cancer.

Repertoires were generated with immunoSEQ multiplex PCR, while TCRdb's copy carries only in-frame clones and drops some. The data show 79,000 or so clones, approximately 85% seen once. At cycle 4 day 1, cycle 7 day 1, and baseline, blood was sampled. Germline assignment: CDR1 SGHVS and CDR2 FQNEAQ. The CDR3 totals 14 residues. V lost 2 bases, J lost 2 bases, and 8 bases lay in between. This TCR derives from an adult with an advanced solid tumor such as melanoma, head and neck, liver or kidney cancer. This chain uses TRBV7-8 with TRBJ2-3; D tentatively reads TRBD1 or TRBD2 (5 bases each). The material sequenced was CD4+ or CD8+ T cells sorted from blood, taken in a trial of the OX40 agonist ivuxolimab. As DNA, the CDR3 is TGTGCCAGCAGCTTACCCGGGACCACAGATACGCAGTATTTT. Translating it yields CASSLPGTTDTQYF.